One and the same sample provided the 20 T cell receptor beta chains below, sequenced in a study of blood T cell repertoires in COVID-19. Libraries were prepared by immunoSEQ multiplex PCR; TCRdb keeps only in-frame clonotypes and omits some of them. The sample yields approximately 670,000 clones, about nine tenths seen once. Sequenced sample: peripheral blood. The origin of the receptors is a woman aged 18-35 years with acute or convalescent COVID-19.

Comments on this clone: Other DNA variants within this sample encode the same CDR3. This rearrangement joins TRBV6-5 to TRBJ1-1; 10 bases fit TRBD1. Germline V gene data show CDR1 as MNHEY and CDR2 as SVGAGI. V was clipped by 6 bases and J by 5 bases; unmatched bases: 6. The CDR3 spans 14 residues. The CDR3 nucleotides read TGTGCCAGCAGCCGGACAGGGGGAGGTACTGAAGCTTTCTTT. Its protein is CASSRTGGGTEAFF.

The J gene is TRBJ1-1, the V gene TRBV3-1 (or the pseudogene TRBV3-2); the match to TRBD1 covers 9 bases. After removal of 7 bases from V and 5 bases from J, the junction contained 14 bases not matched to a gene. Looked up from germline, CDR1 is LGHDT and CDR2 is YNNKEL (reference sequence). CDR3 size: 16 residues. The CDR3 nucleotides read TGTGCCAGCACCCCTTCACAGGGGGCTTTTGGGACTGAAGCTTTCTTT. Its translation is CASTPSQGAFGTEAFF.

This clone has a single count. This sample includes further DNA sequences coding for the same CDR3. The genes are TRBV19 and TRBJ1-1; unclear D gene. Germline values: CDR1 LNHDA, CDR2 SQIVND (reference sequence). V lost 5 bases to trimming and J lost 3 bases, with 10 bases between them. The CDR3 runs 13 residues. The CDR3 DNA is TGTGCCAGTAGTTCCACCGGGGACACTGAAGCTTTCTTT. This gives the protein CASSSTGDTEAFF.

This clone was observed once. The chain carries TRBV7-6 and TRBJ2-7; D may be TRBD1 (6 bases). Germline V gene lookup returns CDR1 SGHVS and CDR2 FNYEAQ. Trimming took 5 bases from V and 3 from J, leaving 23 bases between them. The CDR3 runs to 17 residues. The CDR3 sequence: CASSPTGGQLLYYEQYF. The CDR3 DNA is TGTGCCAGCAGCCCCACCGGCGGACAGCTCCTATACTACGAGCAGTACTTC.

The chain uses TRBV30 and TRBJ2-1; 9 nucleotides agree with TRBD2. The CDR3 consists of 19 residues. Germline V gene data show CDR1 as GTSNPN and CDR2 as SVGIG (reference sequence). With 3 bases clipped from V and 3 bases from J, the junction kept 18 bases outside the gene matches. CDR3 region: CAWSTPPLSGGLFYNEQFF. In DNA form, the CDR3 reads TGTGCCTGGAGCACCCCCCCTCTTAGCGGGGGATTATTCTACAATGAGCAGTTCTTC.

This chain uses TRBV4-2 with TRBJ2-2, with 8 bases that match TRBD2. The length of the CDR3 is 14 residues. The junction had 4 bases not matched to a gene; V was cut back by 7 bases and J by 3 bases. Germline assignment: CDR1 LGHNA and CDR2 YNFKEQ. CDR3 sequence (DNA): TGTGCCAGCATGGACGGGGGGGACACCGGGGAGCTGTTTTTT. Amino acids: CASMDGGDTGELFF.

The chain joins TRBV5-1 to TRBJ1-3; perhaps TRBD1 as D (5 bases). V was shortened by 1 base and J by 8 bases, with 13 bases between the two germline ends. In germline, CDR1 is SGHRS, CDR2 YFSETQ. This CDR3 region has 14 residues. The CDR3 DNA reads TGCGCCAGCAGCTTGATTCCAGGAGGGGACACCATATATTTT. The encoded protein is CASSLIPGGDTIYF. Full variable domain (outside the CDR3, taken from reference TRBV5-1 and TRBJ1-3): KAGVTQTPRYLIKTRGQQVTLSCSPISGHRSVSWYQQTPGQGLQFLFEYFSETQRNKGNFPGRFSGRQFSNSRSEMNVSTLELGDSALYLCASSLIPGGDTIYFGEGSWLTVV.

The chain is built from TRBV24-1 and TRBJ2-1; 10 nucleotides agree with TRBD1. The CDR3 is 16 amino acids. Losses at the gene ends were 4 bases for V and 7 bases for J; bases not matched to a gene: 9. The germline gives CDR1 KGHDR, CDR2 SFDVKD. The CDR3 DNA sequence: TGTGCCACCAGTGAACCTGACAGGGGGCGCACAAATGAGCAGTTCTTC. Translation gives CATSEPDRGRTNEQFF.

The chain is built from TRBV7-2 and TRBJ2-1, with D uncertain. CDR3 length equals 13 residues. V shed 1 base and J shed 7 bases, with 8 bases lying between them. The germline V gene encodes CDR1 SGHTA and CDR2 FQGNSA. The CDR3 coding sequence is TGTGCCAGCAGCTTAGGACAACTTAATGAGCAGTTCTTC. Its translation is CASSLGQLNEQFF.

The gene calls are TRBV9 and TRBJ2-2; TRBD2 matches at 9 bases. This CDR3 has 16 amino acids. Germline V gives CDR1 SGDLS, CDR2 YYNGEE. Trimming removed 4 bases from V and 4 bases from J; junction bases left unmatched: 8. As DNA, the CDR3 is TGTGCCAGCAGCCCTCCCTCTAGCGGGGTCACCGGGGAGCTGTTTTTT. Translating gives CASSPPSSGVTGELFF. Looking up the rest from reference TRBV9 and TRBJ2-2 gives the full variable domain: DSGVTQTPKHLITATGQRVTLRCSPRSGDLSVYWYQQSLDQGLQFLIQYYNGEERAKGNILERFSAQQFPDLHSELNLSSLELGDSALYFCASSPPSSGVTGELFFGEGSRLTVL.

V and J are TRBV5-4 and TRBJ1-2; the match to TRBD1 covers 7 bases. Trimming cost V 4 bases and J 1 base; bases outside gene matches: 1. Per the germline V gene, CDR1 is SGHNT and CDR2 is YYREEE (reference sequence). The CDR3 sequence is 13 residues long. CDR3 sequence reads: CASSRDSNYGYTF. The CDR3 DNA is TGTGCCAGCAGCAGGGACAGTAACTATGGCTACACCTTC.

J is TRBJ1-2 and V is TRBV5-1; 9 nucleotides align to TRBD1. V dropped 4 bases and J dropped 7; count of bases not matched to a gene: 8. Germline values: CDR1 SGHRS, CDR2 YFSETQ. The CDR3 contains 14 residues. The CDR3 DNA sequence: TGCGCCAGCAGCCCCACGACAGGGGGAGGTGGCTACACCTTC. Its translation is CASSPTTGGGGYTF.

This chain links TRBV27 with TRBJ1-2, with a tentative D call TRBD1 (5 bases). The CDR3 totals 15 residues. The germline V gene has CDR1 MNHEY and CDR2 SMNVEV (reference sequence). Trimming left V 5 bases short and J 0 bases short, with 13 bases between. CDR3 loop: CASSTDRLANYGYTF. The CDR3 region has the DNA TGTGCCAGCAGTACCGACAGACTTGCTAACTATGGCTACACCTTC.

CDR3 sequence (DNA): TGTGCCAGTAGTAGGACAGGGGATTATAATGAAAAACTGTTTTTT. Translation: CASSRTGDYNEKLFF. The rearrangement uses TRBV19 and TRBJ1-4; the match to TRBD1 covers 9 bases. The V and J ends lost 4 bases and 4 bases, in that order; junction bases with no gene match: 4. CDR1 is LNHDA and CDR2 is SQIVND in the germline V gene (reference sequence). The CDR3 covers 15 residues.

The V call is TRBV10-2, the J call TRBJ1-3; TRBD1 matches at 8 bases. J was trimmed by 4 bases and V by 6 bases; bases with no gene match: 8. Germline V gene data show CDR1 as WSHSY and CDR2 as SAAADI. The CDR3 is 15 amino acids. CDR3: CASSGQGTGGNTIYF. CDR3 coding DNA: TGCGCCAGCAGCGGACAGGGAACGGGGGGAAACACCATATATTTT.

This clone was observed a handful of times. This chain connects TRBV29-1 to TRBJ1-2; TRBD1 is a possible D gene (5 bases). This CDR3 region has 13 residues. Germline CDR1 and CDR2: SQVTM and ANQGSEA. Trimming shortened V by 2 bases and J by 0 bases, and 7 bases separated the two germline ends. CDR3 sequence (DNA): TGCAGCGTTGAAAAGACAGCTAACTATGGCTACACCTTC. It encodes CSVEKTANYGYTF.

As regards this clone: Additional DNA sequences in this sample encode the identical CDR3. V and J are TRBV9 and TRBJ1-6; D gene ambiguous. CDR1 is SGDLS, CDR2 YYNGEE, per germline. Deletions cut 0 bases from V and 10 bases from J, with 5 bases between. The CDR3 covers 12 residues. The CDR3 protein is CASSVGGSPLHF. In nucleotides, the CDR3 is TGTGCCAGCAGCGTAGGAGGGTCACCCCTCCACTTT.

This chain connects TRBV5-1 to TRBJ1-2; TRBD1 aligns across 10 bases. With 7 bases clipped from V and 6 bases from J, the junction kept 3 bases outside the gene matches. Per the germline V gene, CDR1 is SGHRS and CDR2 is YFSETQ. This CDR3 spans 12 amino acids. The CDR3 bases are TGCGCCAGCTCCGGGACAGGGGATGGCTACACCTTC. It encodes CASSGTGDGYTF.

The chain recombines TRBV3-1 (or the pseudogene TRBV3-2) with TRBJ1-1, with TRBD1 matching over 7 bases. The J segment lost 8 bases and the V segment lost 4 bases, leaving 7 bases of the junction unmatched. This CDR3 is built from 13 residues. Germline V gene data show CDR1 as LGHDT and CDR2 as YNNKEL (reference sequence). Here the CDR3 reads CASSLLRDSEAFF. As DNA, the CDR3 is TGTGCCAGCAGCCTGCTCCGGGACAGCGAAGCTTTCTTT.

This chain connects TRBV6-2 or TRBV6-3 to TRBJ1-3, with D possibly TRBD1 on 5 matching bases. CDR1 is MNHEY and CDR2 is SVGEGT in the germline V gene. V was clipped by 2 bases and J by 0 bases, with 8 bases between them. The CDR3 contains 15 residues. The CDR3 is CASSYQGTSGNTIYF. The CDR3 DNA reads as TGTGCCAGCAGTTACCAGGGAACCTCTGGAAACACCATATATTTT.